The clone carrying this T cell receptor beta chain was detected only a few times. These data come from a study of tumor-infiltrating lymphocytes in oesophageal squamous cell carcinoma. Germline lookup yields CDR1 SGHTA and CDR2 FQGNSA. V lost 1 base, J lost 2 bases, and 6 bases stayed unmatched. The CDR3 sequence is 17 residues long. MiXCR, run by TCRdb on the PCR reads, gives a single entry per CDR3 protein. The sample gives 13,000 or so distinct CDR3 sequences, around 54% of which show up once; about 34% is in the top ten. This chain joins TRBV7-2 and TRBJ2-5; 11 bases are shared with TRBD2. Sequencing was carried out using esophageal tumor tissue. The TCR was taken from a female donor with esophageal squamous cell carcinoma. The CDR3 reads CASSLGGSGRVQETQYF. DNA for the CDR3: TGTGCCAGCAGCTTAGGCGGTAGCGGGAGGGTTCAAGAGACCCAGTACTTC.